Sequencing of this T cell receptor beta chain was carried out in a study of T cells after yellow fever vaccination. Across the whole study: SMART-Seq v4 Ultra Low Input prepared libraries from low-cell fractions.

The CDR3 is 16 residues long. The germline gives CDR1 LGHNA, CDR2 YSLEER. V lost 0 bases to trimming and J lost 4 bases, with 15 bases between them. TCRdb processed the 5' RACE reads anew with MiXCR; each CDR3 protein has one entry. Of 500,000 to 650,000 distinct CDR3 sequences in the sample, 17% are singletons; the top ten hold about 18%. This sample comprised PBMCs, obtained less than 6 days after the first yellow fever vaccination. The sequence derives from a young man who received the YFV17D yellow fever vaccine. The chain couples TRBV4-3 to TRBJ1-2; D call uncertain. The chain's CDR3 is CASSQEIGGGFYGYTF. The CDR3 nucleotides are TGCGCCAGCAGCCAAGAAATCGGCGGCGGATTCTATGGCTACACCTTC.